Presented here are 28 T cell receptor beta chains from one specimen sequenced in a study of blood T cell repertoires in COVID-19. Clones were read by immunoSEQ multiplex PCR, and TCRdb kept only the in-frame ones, dropping some. The sample contains some 180,000 clones, around 86% of which appear only once. The material sequenced was PBMCs or T cells enriched from blood (not recorded which). Receptor source: a woman in her thirties or forties in a cohort exposed to, infected with or recovered from COVID-19 (not recorded which).

The chain employs TRBV15 and TRBJ2-1, with 9 bases aligning to TRBD2. V shed 4 bases, J shed 8 bases, and the junction held 21 bases outside the gene matches. The germline CDR1 and CDR2 sequences are LNHNV and YYDKDF (reference sequence). The CDR3 is made up of 19 amino acids. The CDR3 DNA follows: TGTGCCACCAGCACCAACGACCTTGGTAGCGGGAGTGGCCGGGATGAGCAGTTCTTC. Its translation is CATSTNDLGSGSGRDEQFF.

This chain connects TRBV7-2 to TRBJ1-3, with 7 bases aligning to TRBD1. In germline, CDR1 is SGHTA, CDR2 FQGNSA. The CDR3 is made up of 16 amino acids. Unmatched junction bases numbered 7, after V lost 5 bases and J lost 0 bases. The CDR3 is CASSQGGIASGNTIYF. The CDR3 nucleotides read TGTGCCAGCAGCCAGGGGGGAATTGCCTCTGGAAACACCATATATTTT.

The V call is TRBV7-6, the J call TRBJ2-7; D is possibly TRBD1 (6 bases). The CDR3 is 14 amino acids. V dropped 2 bases and J dropped 1 base, with 9 bases sitting between them. Germline CDR1 is SGHVS and CDR2 is FNYEAQ. The CDR3 region has the DNA TGTGCCAGCAGCTTACGGACAGCTTCCTACGAGCAGTACTTC. It yields the protein CASSLRTASYEQYF.

This clone was seen once. The V gene is TRBV29-1, the J gene TRBJ2-1; 13 bases are shared with TRBD2. Germline V CDR1 and CDR2: SQVTM, ANQGSEA. With 0 bases clipped from V and 7 bases from J, the junction kept 9 bases outside the gene matches. The CDR3 has 17 residues. The CDR3 here is CSVEEWTSGRFVNEQFF. CDR3 DNA: TGCAGCGTTGAAGAGTGGACTAGCGGGAGATTCGTGAATGAGCAGTTCTTC.

The genes are TRBV11-2 and TRBJ1-4, with 7 bases that match TRBD1. V dropped 4 bases and J dropped 12; count of bases not matched to a gene: 11. CDR3 length: 14 amino acids. Germline assignment: CDR1 SGHAT and CDR2 FQNNGV. CDR3 DNA: TGTGCCAGCAGCTCGAAGACAGGGTGGGGAGAACTGTTTTTT. Protein: CASSSKTGWGELFF.

This chain links TRBV6-4 with TRBJ2-2; D unclear. This CDR3 is built from 14 residues. V lost 0 bases and J 1 base, leaving 3 bases between the germline ends. The V gene's germline CDR1 is MRHNA and CDR2 SNTAGT. As DNA, the CDR3 is TGTGCCAGCAGTGACTCTATGAACACCGGGGAGCTGTTTTTT. Residues: CASSDSMNTGELFF.

The genes are TRBV2 and TRBJ1-1; D unclear. The CDR3 extends over 13 amino acids. Germline V gene lookup returns CDR1 SNHLY and CDR2 FYNNEI. The V end was cut by 8 bases, the J end by 5 bases, with 15 bases between. The CDR3 loop is CASSGGGYTEAFF. CDR3 DNA: TGTGCCAGCTCAGGAGGCGGATATACTGAAGCTTTCTTT.

The V and J genes are TRBV6-2 or TRBV6-3 and TRBJ1-1; 12 bases are shared with TRBD1. The V and J ends lost 6 bases and 0 bases, in that order; junction bases with no gene match: 14. Germline V gene data show CDR1 as MNHEY and CDR2 as SVGEGT. The CDR3 runs 19 residues. The CDR3 DNA reads TGTGCCAGCAGCCGGGGACAGGGGGCCACTGGATTCATGAACACTGAAGCTTTCTTT. This encodes CASSRGQGATGFMNTEAFF.

This chain links TRBV6-5 with TRBJ2-1; tentative D call: TRBD2 (5 bases). Trimming removed 6 bases from V and 0 bases from J, with 9 bases in between. The CDR3 covers 14 residues. The germline V gene encodes CDR1 MNHEY and CDR2 SVGAGI. The DNA of the CDR3 is TGTGCCAGCAGCCCCGAGGGCTCCTACAATGAGCAGTTCTTC. Its translation: CASSPEGSYNEQFF.

The gene calls are TRBV7-2 and TRBJ2-1; 13 bases map to TRBD2. The CDR3 spans 16 residues. The V segment lost 3 bases and the J segment 9 bases; nucleotides outside the gene matches: 8. The V gene's germline CDR1 is SGHTA and CDR2 FQGNSA. The CDR3 coding sequence is TGTGCCAGCAGCTTGGTACTAGCGGGAGGGGGGGGTGAGCAGTTCTTC. This translates into CASSLVLAGGGGEQFF.

The chain uses TRBV12-2 and TRBJ2-3; the table's D call, TRBD2, was not checked against the DNA. TRBV12-2 is reported as a pseudogene. The length of the CDR3 is 16 residues. The CDR3 reads CASRVRTSGCTDTQYF. The DNA for the CDR3 is TGTGCAAGTCGCGTCCGGACTAGCGGGTGCACAGATACGCAGTATTTT.

This clone appeared a few times. CDR3 nucleotides: TGTGCCAGCAGGACGTGGGAGGCGGGACCCCCCCGCGAGCAGTTCTTC. Its protein product is CASRTWEAGPPREQFF. The chain has TRBV7-9 and TRBJ2-1; D might be TRBD2 (6 bases). V dropped 6 bases and J dropped 10 bases, with 25 bases sitting between them. Germline V CDR1 and CDR2: SEHNR, FQNEAQ (reference sequence). This CDR3 spans 16 amino acids.

The chain recombines TRBV13 with TRBJ2-1; D may be TRBD2 (6 bases). Germline assignment: CDR1 PRHDT and CDR2 FYEKMQ (reference sequence). V was pared by 4 bases and J by 3 bases, with 10 bases between. The CDR3 contains 14 residues. CDR3 region: CASSSRGSYNEQFF. The CDR3 bases are TGTGCCAGCAGCTCGCGGGGCAGCTACAATGAGCAGTTCTTC.

The chain couples TRBV28 to TRBJ1-1; a weak D match, TRBD1 (5 bases). CDR1 and CDR2 (germline): MDHEN, SYDVKM. V shed 2 bases and J shed 6 bases, with 16 bases lying between them. The CDR3 sequence is 15 residues long. The CDR3 nucleotides are TGTGCCAGCAGTTTACGATTGCGGACATCCTCTGAAGCTTTCTTT. Its protein is CASSLRLRTSSEAFF. Full variable domain (outside the CDR3, taken from reference TRBV28 and TRBJ1-1): DVKVTQSSRYLVKRTGEKVFLECVQDMDHENMFWYRQDPGLGLRLIYFSYDVKMKEKGDIPEGYSVSREKKERFSLILESASTNQTSMYLCASSLRLRTSSEAFFGQGTRLTVV.

V is TRBV9 and J is TRBJ2-7; 11 nucleotides agree with TRBD2. In germline, CDR1 is SGDLS, CDR2 YYNGEE. The CDR3 runs 15 residues. V was clipped by 4 bases and J by 5 bases; unmatched bases: 8. The CDR3 nucleotides are TGTGCCAGCAGCTTCACTAGCGGGAGCTTCCACGAGCAGTACTTC. Residues: CASSFTSGSFHEQYF.

This clone was observed a handful of times. The CDR3 here is CASSLGVAGTEAFF. In DNA, the CDR3 is TGTGCCAGCAGCCTTGGTGTTGCCGGCACTGAAGCTTTCTTT. V is TRBV7-9 and J is TRBJ1-1; D gene unclear. With 5 bases removed from V and 4 bases from J, the gap between germline ends came to 14 bases. Germline lookup yields CDR1 SEHNR and CDR2 FQNEAQ (reference sequence). The CDR3 length is 14 residues.

The chain links TRBV13 to TRBJ2-1; D remains ambiguous. With 0 bases removed from V and 5 bases from J, the gap between germline ends came to 8 bases. Germline CDR1 reads PRHDT; CDR2 reads FYEKMQ (reference sequence). The CDR3 covers 14 residues. The CDR3: CASSLGQLDNEQFF. In DNA form, the CDR3 reads TGTGCCAGCAGCTTAGGGCAGCTAGACAATGAGCAGTTCTTC.

For the CDR3, the DNA is TGTGCCAGCAGCTTACAAGCGGGGCGGGGGGAGCAGTTCTTC. Translated, it gives CASSLQAGRGEQFF. The chain combines TRBV13 with TRBJ2-1; TRBD2 matches 7 bases. In germline, CDR1 is PRHDT, CDR2 FYEKMQ (reference sequence). Germline trimming cut 2 bases from V and 10 bases from J; bases unmatched to any gene: 8. The CDR3 is 14 residues long.

This chain links TRBV7-2 with TRBJ2-5; D gene ambiguous. Germline V gene sequence: CDR1 SGHTA, CDR2 FQGNSA. Trimming pared 0 bases from V and 1 base from J, leaving 9 bases between. The CDR3 totals 15 residues. The DNA of the CDR3 is TGTGCCAGCAGCTTAGCGCACAGCATCCAAGAGACCCAGTACTTC. This translates into CASSLAHSIQETQYF.

In nucleotides, the CDR3 is TGCAGCGTTGAAGTATGGCTAGCGGGAGGGAGCTCCTACAATGAGCAGTTCTTC. Translation: CSVEVWLAGGSSYNEQFF. The chain employs TRBV29-1 and TRBJ2-1, with 12 bases lining up with TRBD2. The CDR3 is made up of 18 amino acids. The germline CDR1 and CDR2 sequences are SQVTM and ANQGSEA. The ends lost 1 base at V and 0 bases at J; junction bases unmatched: 7.

This clone was seen a single time. CDR3: CASSLDHGDLSAFF. CDR3 DNA: TGTGCCAGCAGCTTAGATCACGGGGATTTAAGCGCTTTCTTT. The chain combines TRBV11-3 with TRBJ1-1, with D uncertain. The CDR3 loop spans 14 amino acids. Germline lookup yields CDR1 SGHNT and CDR2 YENEEA. The germline V and J ends were trimmed by 0 bases and 11 bases, with 16 bases remaining between them.

The V and J genes are TRBV19 and TRBJ1-4, with TRBD1 matching 8 bases. The CDR3 extends over 16 amino acids. Germline trimming cut 3 bases from V and 4 bases from J; bases unmatched to any gene: 7. Germline V gene sequence: CDR1 LNHDA, CDR2 SQIVND (reference sequence). CDR3 sequence reads: CASSIWAGGLNEKLFF. The CDR3 region has the DNA TGTGCCAGTAGTATTTGGGCAGGGGGCCTTAATGAAAAACTGTTTTTT.

This clone has more than one count but fewer than ten. The rearrangement links TRBV9 to TRBJ1-2; D is ambiguous. CDR3 length: 14 amino acids. Trimming cost V 4 bases and J 8 bases, with 18 bases left between them. Germline V CDR1 and CDR2: SGDLS, YYNGEE. This chain's CDR3 is CASSSGNGHAGYTF. CDR3 DNA sequence: TGTGCCAGCAGCTCCGGGAACGGGCACGCGGGCTACACCTTC.

This clone was found a few times. This chain uses TRBV5-5 with TRBJ1-1, with 11 positions matching TRBD1. V trimming: 4 bases; J trimming: 4 bases; junction bases outside the gene matches: 9. CDR1 and CDR2 (germline): SGHKS, YYEKEE (reference sequence). This CDR3 has 16 amino acids. The CDR3 loop is CASSQRTGTGGTEAFF. The DNA of the CDR3 is TGTGCCAGCAGCCAACGGACCGGGACAGGGGGCACTGAAGCTTTCTTT. Combining the CDR3 with reference TRBV5-5 and TRBJ1-1 gives the whole variable domain DAGVTQSPTHLIKTRGQQVTLRCSPISGHKSVSWYQQVLGQGPQFIFQYYEKEERGRGNFPDRFSARQFPNYSSELNVNALLLGDSALYLCASSQRTGTGGTEAFFGQGTRLTVV.

This clone was counted once. The chain joins TRBV6-2 or TRBV6-3 to TRBJ2-1, with 10 bases matching TRBD2. The ends lost 2 bases at V and 7 bases at J; junction bases unmatched: 11. Germline V CDR1 and CDR2: MNHEY, SVGEGT. This CDR3 region has 17 residues. The DNA of the CDR3 is TGTGCCAGCAGTTACGTTGCTAGCGGGAGAGGTCTGAATGAGCAGTTCTTC. Residues: CASSYVASGRGLNEQFF.

The sample holds one count of this clone. The chain employs TRBV3-1 (or the pseudogene TRBV3-2) and TRBJ2-1; 12 bases fit TRBD2. After removal of 5 bases from V and 6 bases from J, the junction contained 5 bases not matched to a gene. The germline V gene encodes CDR1 LGHDT and CDR2 YNNKEL (reference sequence). The length of the CDR3 is 15 residues. DNA for the CDR3: TGTGCCAGCAGCTTTACTAGCGGGGGGCTCAATGAGCAGTTCTTC. Translating it yields CASSFTSGGLNEQFF.

The chain uses TRBV6-5 and TRBJ1-5, with D possibly being TRBD1 (5 bases). The CDR3 length is 15 residues. V was clipped by 7 bases and J by 2 bases, with 15 bases between them. Germline loops: CDR1 MNHEY, CDR2 SVGAGI. CDR3 loop: CASTLGQGGNQPQHF. CDR3 DNA sequence: TGTGCCAGCACTCTGGGGCAGGGCGGCAATCAGCCCCAGCATTTT.

V and J are TRBV19 and TRBJ1-5; D is ambiguous. Trimming removed 7 bases from V and 1 base from J, with 14 bases in between. The CDR3 runs 15 residues. The germline V gene has CDR1 LNHDA and CDR2 SQIVND (reference sequence). The CDR3 nucleotides are TGTGCCAGTATCACGACGACAACGAGCAATCAGCCCCAGCATTTT. Residues: CASITTTTSNQPQHF.